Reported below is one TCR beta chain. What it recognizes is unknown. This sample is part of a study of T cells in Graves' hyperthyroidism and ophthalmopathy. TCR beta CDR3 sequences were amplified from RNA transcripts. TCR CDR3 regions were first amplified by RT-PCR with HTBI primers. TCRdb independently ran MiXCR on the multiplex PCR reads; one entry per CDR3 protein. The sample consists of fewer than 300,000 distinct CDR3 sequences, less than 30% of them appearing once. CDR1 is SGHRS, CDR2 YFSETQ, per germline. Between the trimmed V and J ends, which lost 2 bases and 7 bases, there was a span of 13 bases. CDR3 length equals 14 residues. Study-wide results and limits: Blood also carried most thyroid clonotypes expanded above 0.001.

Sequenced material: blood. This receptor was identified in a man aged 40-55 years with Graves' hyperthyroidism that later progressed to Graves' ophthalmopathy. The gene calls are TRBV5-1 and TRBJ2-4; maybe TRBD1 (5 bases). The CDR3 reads CASSFQGIGNIQYF. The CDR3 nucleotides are TGCGCCAGCAGCTTCCAGGGTATTGGGAACATTCAGTACTTC.